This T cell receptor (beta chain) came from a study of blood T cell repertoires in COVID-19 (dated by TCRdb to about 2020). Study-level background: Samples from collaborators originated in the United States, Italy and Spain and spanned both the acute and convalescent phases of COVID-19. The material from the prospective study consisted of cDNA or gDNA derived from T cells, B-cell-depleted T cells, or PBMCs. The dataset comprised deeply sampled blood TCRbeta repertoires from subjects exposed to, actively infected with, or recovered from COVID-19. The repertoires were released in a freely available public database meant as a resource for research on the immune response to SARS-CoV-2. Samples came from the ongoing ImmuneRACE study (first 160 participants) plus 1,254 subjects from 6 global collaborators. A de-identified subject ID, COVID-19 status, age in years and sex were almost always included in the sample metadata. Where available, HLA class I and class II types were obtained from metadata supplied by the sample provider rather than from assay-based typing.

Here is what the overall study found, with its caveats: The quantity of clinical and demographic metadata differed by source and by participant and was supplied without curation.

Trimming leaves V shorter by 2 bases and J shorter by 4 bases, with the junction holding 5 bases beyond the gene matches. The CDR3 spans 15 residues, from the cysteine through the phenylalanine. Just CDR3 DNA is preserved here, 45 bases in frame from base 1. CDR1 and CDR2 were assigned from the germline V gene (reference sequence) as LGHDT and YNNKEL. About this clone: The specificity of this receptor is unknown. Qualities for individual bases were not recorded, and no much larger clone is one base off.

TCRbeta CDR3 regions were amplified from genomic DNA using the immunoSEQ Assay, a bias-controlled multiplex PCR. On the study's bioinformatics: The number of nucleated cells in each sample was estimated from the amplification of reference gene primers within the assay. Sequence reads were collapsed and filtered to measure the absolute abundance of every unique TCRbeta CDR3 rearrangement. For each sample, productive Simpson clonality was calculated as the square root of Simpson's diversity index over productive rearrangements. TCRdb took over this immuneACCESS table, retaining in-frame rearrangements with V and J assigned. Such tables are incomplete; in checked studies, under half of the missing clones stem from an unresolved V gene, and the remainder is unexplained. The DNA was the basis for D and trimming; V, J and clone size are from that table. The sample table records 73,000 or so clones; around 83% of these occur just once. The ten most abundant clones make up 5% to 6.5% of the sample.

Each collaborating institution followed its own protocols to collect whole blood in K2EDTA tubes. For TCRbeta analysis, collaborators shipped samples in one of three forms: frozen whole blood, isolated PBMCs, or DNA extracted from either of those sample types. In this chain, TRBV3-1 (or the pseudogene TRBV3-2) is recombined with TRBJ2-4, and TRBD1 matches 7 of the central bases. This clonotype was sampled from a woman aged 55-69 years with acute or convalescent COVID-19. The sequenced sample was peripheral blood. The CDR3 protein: CASSQKTGLKNIQYF. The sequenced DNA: TGTGCCAGCAGCCAAAAGACAGGGCTAAAAAACATTCAGTACTTC.